Following are 13 T cell receptor beta chains from one sample sequenced in a study of blood T cell repertoires in COVID-19. The protocol was immunoSEQ multiplex PCR, while the TCRdb copy is restricted to in-frame clones and leaves out a portion. The sample lists under 200,000 clones, 83% seen once, with roughly 1.9% in the top ten. The sequenced sample consisted of peripheral blood. These receptors were collected from a woman of 80 years or more with acute or convalescent COVID-19.

This chain connects TRBV6-5 to TRBJ2-7, with TRBD2 matching over 9 bases. V shed 6 bases and J 0 bases; nucleotides not matched to a gene: 6. The CDR3 consists of 15 residues. Germline V lookup: CDR1 MNHEY, CDR2 SVGAGI. CDR3 region: CASSAELAGSYEQYF. The CDR3 DNA sequence: TGTGCCAGCAGCGCCGAACTAGCGGGCTCCTACGAGCAGTACTTC.

The chain is built from TRBV5-1 and TRBJ2-3; 9 bases are shared with TRBD1. V trimming: 2 bases; J trimming: 3 bases; junction bases outside the gene matches: 4. The CDR3 contains 15 residues. Germline CDR1 SGHRS, CDR2 YFSETQ. The CDR3 DNA reads TGCGCCAGCAGCTTACAGGGGGCTCGGACAGATACGCAGTATTTT. This sequence encodes CASSLQGARTDTQYF.

The rearrangement links TRBV10-1 to TRBJ2-1; 13 nucleotides align to TRBD2. J was trimmed by 3 bases and V by 3 bases; bases with no gene match: 2. The CDR3 length is 16 residues. Germline values: CDR1 WNHNN, CDR2 SYGVQD (reference sequence). DNA for the CDR3: TGCGCCAGCAGTGATGGACTAGCGGGGGTCTACAATGAGCAGTTCTTC. It yields the protein CASSDGLAGVYNEQFF.

The chain recombines TRBV11-2 with TRBJ2-3, with D tentatively TRBD2 (6 bases). Looked up from germline, CDR1 is SGHAT and CDR2 is FQNNGV. There are 14 residues in the CDR3. The V gene lost 1 base and the J gene lost 7 bases, with 12 bases spanning the gap. The CDR3 region has the DNA TGTGCCAGCAGCTTAGCGAATGCGGGACATACGCAGTATTTT. It encodes CASSLANAGHTQYF.

The V and J genes are TRBV5-1 and TRBJ2-4; D is unclear. The CDR3 runs 18 residues. Trimming took 3 bases from V and 5 from J, leaving 24 bases between them. Germline CDR1 reads SGHRS; CDR2 reads YFSETQ. CDR3 protein: CASSSSFVLPGGQNIQYF. CDR3 nucleotide sequence: TGCGCCAGCAGCTCCTCGTTCGTTCTCCCCGGCGGCCAAAACATTCAGTACTTC.

The rearrangement links TRBV2 to TRBJ2-3, with 8 bases identical to TRBD2. Germline V CDR1 and CDR2: SNHLY, FYNNEI. J gave up 0 bases and V 8 bases, and 28 bases lay outside the gene matches. This CDR3 has 22 residues. CDR3 coding DNA: TGTGCCAGCGCCAGGGCCCTACCCACGGTAGTAGCGGGGCCGCCAAGCACAGATACGCAGTATTTT. Translating gives CASARALPTVVAGPPSTDTQYF.

V gene TRBV15 combines with J gene TRBJ1-4; possibly TRBD1 for D (5 bases). V was cut by 5 bases and J by 8 bases, with 15 bases left in between. The CDR3 covers 14 residues. The germline V gene encodes CDR1 LNHNV and CDR2 YYDKDF (reference sequence). The CDR3 is CATSPLSGGEKLFF. CDR3 bases: TGTGCCACCAGCCCCCTCAGCGGGGGGGAAAAACTGTTTTTT.

The gene calls are TRBV6-5 and TRBJ2-1; 10 bases line up with TRBD1. CDR1 is MNHEY, CDR2 SVGAGI, per germline. The ends lost 5 bases at V and 8 bases at J; junction bases unmatched: 9. The CDR3 consists of 15 residues. DNA of the CDR3: TGTGCCAGCAGTACCCGGACAGGGGGAGTGTATGAGCAGTTCTTC. It is translated as CASSTRTGGVYEQFF.

This chain connects TRBV2 to TRBJ1-1; D is undetermined. Germline lookup yields CDR1 SNHLY and CDR2 FYNNEI. V lost 5 bases and J lost 1, with 11 bases in between. The CDR3 is made up of 14 amino acids. In DNA form, the CDR3 reads TGTGCCAGCAGTTACTTGAGAGCGAACACTGAAGCTTTCTTT. Its translation is CASSYLRANTEAFF.

The chain joins TRBV29-1 to TRBJ2-1; maybe TRBD2 (6 bases). Deletions cut 7 bases from V and 9 bases from J, with 13 bases between. The CDR3 sequence is 11 residues long. From germline, CDR1 is SQVTM and CDR2 ANQGSEA. CDR3 nucleotides: TGCAGCGCCGAAACCGGGGGTGAGCAGTTCTTC. Residues: CSAETGGEQFF.

The CDR3: CASSPQGSPGNTIYF. CDR3 sequence (DNA): TGTGCCAGCAGCCCTCAGGGGAGCCCTGGAAACACCATATATTTT. V and J are TRBV7-8 and TRBJ1-3, with D tentatively TRBD1 (6 bases). Germline lookup yields CDR1 SGHVS and CDR2 FQNEAQ. This CDR3 is built from 15 residues. V lost 5 bases and J 2 bases, leaving 13 bases between the germline ends.

The genes are TRBV9 and TRBJ1-1; D remains unclear. This CDR3 has 17 amino acids. The V end was cut by 6 bases, the J end by 0 bases, with 21 bases between. Germline CDR1 and CDR2: SGDLS and YYNGEE. DNA of the CDR3: TGTGCCAGCAATCCACTTGTGAACCCCTCCTTGAACACTGAAGCTTTCTTT. It is translated as CASNPLVNPSLNTEAFF.

This clone has just a few counts. This chain links TRBV9 with TRBJ1-2; 8 nucleotides line up with TRBD1. Germline CDR1 reads SGDLS; CDR2 reads YYNGEE. The CDR3 length is 16 residues. After removal of 4 bases from V and 2 bases from J, the junction contained 10 bases not matched to a gene. In nucleotides, the CDR3 is TGTGCCAGCAGCAAACCCCAGGGGGCAGTAAACTATGGCTACACCTTC. Its protein product is CASSKPQGAVNYGYTF.